The 12 T cell receptor beta chains presented below share a single source sample, sequenced in a study of CD8+ T cells in alopecia areata. As to treatment: oral pan-JAK inhibitor, 5-10 mg twice daily. RNA, once extracted, was reverse transcribed into cDNA for use as the sequencing template. Generated by immunoSEQ multiplex PCR, the TCRdb table keeps only in-frame clones and is missing some. In the table there are hundreds of thousands of clones, about 62% of which are singletons. Here the sequenced sample was CD4+ T cells sorted from blood, taken at week 52, from a patient treated with tofacitinib. The source of these receptors is a human donor with alopecia areata.

Points on this clone: At the DNA level, this CDR3 is encoded by other sequences in the same sample as well. The chain recombines TRBV29-1 with TRBJ1-5, with D possibly TRBD1 on 6 matching bases. CDR3 length equals 12 residues. Germline V lookup: CDR1 SQVTM, CDR2 ANQGSEA. Trimming removed 4 bases from V and 3 bases from J, with 7 bases in between. The CDR3 DNA reads TGCAGCGTTGGGGACAACAATCAGCCCCAGCATTTT. It encodes CSVGDNNQPQHF.

This clone came up a few times. This sequence joins TRBV29-1 and TRBJ2-7, with 13 bases identical to TRBD2. V trimming: 6 bases; J trimming: 4 bases; junction bases outside the gene matches: 6. Germline V CDR1 and CDR2: SQVTM, ANQGSEA. The CDR3 totals 14 residues. The DNA of the CDR3 is TGCAGCGTCGTGGGACTAGCGGGGTATTACGAGCAGTACTTC. As protein: CSVVGLAGYYEQYF.

This rearrangement joins TRBV4-3 to TRBJ1-2; tentatively, D is TRBD1 (5 bases). Trimming took off 2 bases at V and 4 bases at J, with 5 bases between the two ends. The CDR3 loop spans 12 amino acids. CDR1 is LGHNA, CDR2 YSLEER, per germline. CDR3: CASSQQGYGYTF. As DNA, the CDR3 is TGCGCCAGCAGCCAACAGGGCTATGGCTACACCTTC.

This clone was counted between two and nine times. This chain uses TRBV29-1 with TRBJ2-5; D unclear. CDR3 length equals 13 residues. Per germline, CDR1 SQVTM and CDR2 ANQGSEA. Deletions cut 5 bases from V and 2 bases from J, with 12 bases between. As DNA, the CDR3 is TGCAGCGTTAATTACAAGGTGCAAGAGACCCAGTACTTC. Translated: CSVNYKVQETQYF.

The chain employs TRBV10-2 and TRBJ2-3; D uncertain. The CDR3 runs to 12 residues. V was trimmed by 4 bases and J by 4 bases, leaving 6 bases between them. Per the germline V gene, CDR1 is WSHSY and CDR2 is SAAADI. DNA of the CDR3: TGCGCCAGCAGTGCTAGGCCAGATACGCAGTATTTT. This gives the protein CASSARPDTQYF.

This clone was observed a few times. The chain couples TRBV11-1 to TRBJ2-5; D remains unclear. Germline loops: CDR1 SGHAT, CDR2 FQDESV (reference sequence). Trimming pared 5 bases from V and 0 bases from J, leaving 13 bases between. The CDR3 spans 15 residues. CDR3 amino acids: CASSPPGRNQETQYF. In DNA form, the CDR3 reads TGTGCCAGCAGCCCACCGGGTAGGAACCAAGAGACCCAGTACTTC.

The chain carries TRBV19 and TRBJ2-7; weak D call: TRBD1 (6 bases). The CDR3 sequence is 15 residues long. Trimming took off 6 bases at V and 2 bases at J, with 17 bases between the two ends. Germline-derived CDR1 and CDR2 are LNHDA and SQIVND (reference sequence). The DNA of the CDR3 is TGTGCCAGTAGCCCTAGGACAGCCTTGACCTACGAGCAGTACTTC. Amino acids: CASSPRTALTYEQYF.

This clone was recorded a few times. V and J are TRBV4-3 and TRBJ2-7; no clear D. This CDR3 spans 11 amino acids. The germline V gene has CDR1 LGHNA and CDR2 YSLEER. The V end was cut by 4 bases, the J end by 0 bases, with 1 base between. In nucleotides, the CDR3 is TGCGCCAGCAGCCCCTCCTACGAGCAGTACTTC. Translation: CASSPSYEQYF.

This sequence joins TRBV30 and TRBJ1-6, with TRBD1 matching 7 bases. Unmatched junction bases numbered 5, after V lost 0 bases and J lost 9 bases. The CDR3 has 14 residues. Germline-derived CDR1 and CDR2 are GTSNPN and SVGIG (reference sequence). CDR3 sequence reads: CAWSVAGGGSPLHF. The CDR3 DNA follows: TGTGCCTGGAGTGTTGCAGGGGGTGGTTCACCCCTCCACTTT.

V gene TRBV29-1 combines with J gene TRBJ2-5, with a possible D match to TRBD2 (5 bases). Trimming pared 1 base from V and 5 bases from J, leaving 11 bases between. The CDR3 runs to 13 residues. The germline V gene encodes CDR1 SQVTM and CDR2 ANQGSEA. The CDR3 spells CSVEGRVRETQYF. The CDR3 region has the DNA TGCAGCGTTGAAGGGCGGGTACGTGAGACCCAGTACTTC.

The V and J genes are TRBV5-1 and TRBJ1-2; D gene unclear. Trimming pared 1 base from V and 3 bases from J, leaving 10 bases between. From germline, CDR1 is SGHRS and CDR2 YFSETQ. This CDR3 is 14 amino acids long. DNA of the CDR3: TGCGCCAGCAGCTTGACCTTGTTGGACTATGGCTACACCTTC. Protein product: CASSLTLLDYGYTF.

The chain carries TRBV10-3 and TRBJ2-7; 7 nucleotides align to TRBD1. This CDR3 has 14 amino acids. J lost 6 bases, V lost 6 bases, and 11 bases had no gene match. CDR1 and CDR2 from the germline V gene are ENHRY and SYGVKD. CDR3 loop: CAISTGQQLREQYF. In DNA, the CDR3 is TGTGCCATCAGCACGGGACAGCAACTACGCGAGCAGTACTTC.